The 21 T cell receptor beta chains below come from one sample, sequenced in a study of T cell repertoires in cytomegalovirus infection. TCRdb fed the reads into MiXCR, producing one record per CDR3 protein. The sample lists roughly 250,000 distinct CDR3 sequences; about 23% were seen once. The sequenced sample was CD8+ T cells from PBMCs. The receptors were sampled from a human donor in good health (CMV status not recorded). Some clones in this sample may be carry-over from other donors' samples.

A few counts support this clonotype. The chain has TRBV5-1 and TRBJ2-7; D call uncertain. Germline V gene sequence: CDR1 SGHRS, CDR2 YFSETQ. V was shortened by 2 bases and J by 0 bases, with 9 bases between the two germline ends. The length of the CDR3 is 14 residues. DNA for the CDR3: TGCGCCAGCAGCTTCTCCTTTACCTCCTACGAGCAGTACTTC. This translates into CASSFSFTSYEQYF.

The chain employs TRBV6-8 and TRBJ2-2; a weak D match, TRBD1 (6 bases). The germline CDR1 and CDR2 sequences are MNHGY and SAAAGT. V gave up 2 bases and J gave up 5 bases, with 12 bases separating them. The CDR3 runs to 15 residues. CDR3 in DNA: TGTGCCAGCAGTTACCAGGGGATAGCAACCGGGGAGCTGTTTTTT. Residues: CASSYQGIATGELFF.

The rearrangement uses TRBV12-3 or TRBV12-4 and TRBJ2-7, with D tentatively TRBD1 (7 bases). Trimming pared 7 bases from V and 9 bases from J, leaving 28 bases between. The length of the CDR3 is 16 residues. CDR3 in amino acids: CASTIAPARGAFGQYF. For the CDR3, the DNA is TGTGCCAGCACCATTGCCCCGGCCAGGGGGGCTTTCGGGCAGTACTTC.

As to this clonotype: Just one base apart from a much larger clone, this may be a read error. The DNA for the CDR3 is TGTGCCAGCAGCGGGGGGACAGTACCCTACGAGCCGTACTTC. It is translated as CASSGGTVPYEPYF. The chain links TRBV7-9 to TRBJ2-7; perhaps TRBD1 as D (7 bases). CDR1 and CDR2 from the germline V gene are SEHNR and FQNEAQ (reference sequence). The CDR3 has 14 amino acids.

This clonotype came up a few times. The chain recombines TRBV6-5 with TRBJ2-7, with D maybe TRBD2 (6 bases). Germline assignment: CDR1 MNHEY and CDR2 SVGAGI. The V and J ends lost 0 bases and 1 base respectively, with 10 bases between them. The CDR3 loop spans 15 amino acids. The CDR3 DNA sequence: TGTGCCAGCAGTTACTCAGGGGAGGTGTCCTACGAGCAGTACTTC. Amino acids: CASSYSGEVSYEQYF.

The chain joins TRBV7-9 to TRBJ2-3; D is perhaps TRBD1 (6 bases). Looked up from germline, CDR1 is SEHNR and CDR2 is FQNEAQ (reference sequence). The V end was cut by 3 bases, the J end by 6 bases, with 16 bases between. This CDR3 region has 15 residues. The CDR3 bases are TGTGCCAGCAGCTTCTCAGGGGCCGCCGAGGATACGCAGTATTTT. This encodes CASSFSGAAEDTQYF.

This clonotype was observed a handful of times. The chain couples TRBV7-9 to TRBJ2-2, with a tentative D call TRBD1 (5 bases). The V end was cut by 5 bases, the J end by 6 bases, with 10 bases between. Germline V gives CDR1 SEHNR, CDR2 FQNEAQ (reference sequence). The CDR3 contains 13 residues. As DNA, the CDR3 is TGTGCCAGCAGCCCTCAGGGTCCCGGGGAGCTGTTTTTT. Protein: CASSPQGPGELFF.

The chain joins TRBV23-1 to TRBJ1-2; weak D call: TRBD1 (6 bases). TRBV23-1 is an open reading frame, and its role is uncertain. V lost 0 bases and J lost 6, with 11 bases in between. There are 14 residues in the CDR3. Here the CDR3 DNA reads TGCGCCAGCAGTCAATCGTTCAGGGGACATGGCTACACCTTC. It encodes CASSQSFRGHGYTF.

J is TRBJ1-1 and V is TRBV10-1; D perhaps matches TRBD1 (5 bases). Germline CDR1 reads WNHNN; CDR2 reads SYGVQD (reference sequence). V was shortened by 3 bases and J by 4 bases, with 21 bases between the two germline ends. The CDR3 loop spans 17 amino acids. CDR3 protein: CASSDGSGNGSATEAFF. The CDR3 nucleotides are TGCGCCAGCAGTGATGGCTCAGGGAATGGCTCAGCCACTGAAGCTTTCTTT.

V is TRBV28 and J is TRBJ1-6; 7 bases match TRBD1. The germline V gene has CDR1 MDHEN and CDR2 SYDVKM. J lost 7 bases, V lost 3 bases, and 3 bases had no gene match. CDR3 length: 14 residues. CDR3 loop: CASSFSTGNSPLHF. The CDR3 region has the DNA TGTGCCAGCAGTTTTTCGACAGGGAATTCACCCCTCCACTTT.

This clonotype was counted a few times. V usage is TRBV7-9 and J usage is TRBJ2-3; the D gene is possibly TRBD2 (6 bases). The germline CDR1 and CDR2 sequences are SEHNR and FQNEAQ (reference sequence). The CDR3 consists of 15 residues. The V end was cut by 7 bases, the J end by 2 bases, with 16 bases between. The CDR3 loop is CASTDPGLDTDTQYF. As DNA, the CDR3 is TGTGCCAGCACCGATCCGGGACTCGACACAGATACGCAGTATTTT.

In the case of this clonotype: It may be a read error: a sequence one base away is much more abundant. The rearrangement uses TRBV7-6 and TRBJ1-3; D uncertain. Germline V gives CDR1 SGHVS, CDR2 FNYEAQ. The CDR3 contains 20 residues. The chain's CDR3 is CASNLAPRKTHAGSGNTIYF. The CDR3 nucleotides read TGTGCCAGCAACTTAGCCCCTCGGAAGACCCACGCCGGCTCTGGAAACACCATATATTTT.

The rearrangement joins TRBV7-6 to TRBJ1-6, with 8 bases aligning to TRBD1. CDR3 size: 16 residues. V lost 5 bases to trimming and J lost 6 bases; unmatched junction nucleotides: 9. CDR1 and CDR2 (germline): SGHVS, FNYEAQ. CDR3 in DNA: TGTGCCAGCAGCCCCAGGGGGCCTCTTCTTAATTCACCCCTCCACTTT. Its protein product is CASSPRGPLLNSPLHF.

In this sample, this clonotype turned up a few times. V is TRBV28 and J is TRBJ2-5; D tentatively fits TRBD1 or TRBD2 (5 bases each). Trimming shortened V by 3 bases and J by 5 bases, and 22 bases separated the two germline ends. This CDR3 region has 17 residues. The germline CDR1 and CDR2 sequences are MDHEN and SYDVKM. The CDR3 here is CASSFSFDRATGETQYF. Here the CDR3 DNA reads TGTGCCAGCAGTTTCTCCTTCGACAGAGCTACGGGGGAGACCCAGTACTTC.

This chain links TRBV27 with TRBJ2-7; weak D call: TRBD2 (6 bases). The length of the CDR3 is 14 residues. CDR1 MNHEY and CDR2 SMNVEV come from the germline V gene (reference sequence). Trimming took 2 bases from V and 5 from J, leaving 13 bases between them. The CDR3 coding sequence is TGTGCCAGCAGTTTAGTGCGGGGCCTCCACGAGCAGTACTTC. It yields the protein CASSLVRGLHEQYF.

The chain joins TRBV12-3 or TRBV12-4 to TRBJ2-1; perhaps TRBD1 as D (6 bases). The CDR3 consists of 13 residues. The ends were cut back, 7 bases at V and 7 bases at J, with 14 bases in the middle. The CDR3 region has the DNA TGTGCCAGCACCCCCCTACAGGGAAATGAGCAGTTCTTC. Encoded protein: CASTPLQGNEQFF.

The V call is TRBV29-1, the J call TRBJ2-1; TRBD1 matches at 8 bases. Germline V gives CDR1 SQVTM, CDR2 ANQGSEA. The ends lost 6 bases at V and 0 bases at J; junction bases unmatched: 1. The CDR3 covers 13 residues. Written as DNA, the CDR3 is TGCAGCGTCGGACAGGGCTCCTACAATGAGCAGTTCTTC. This gives the protein CSVGQGSYNEQFF.

The chain recombines TRBV15 with TRBJ2-5; D unresolved. The germline CDR1 and CDR2 sequences are LNHNV and YYDKDF (reference sequence). Trimming took 0 bases from V and 6 from J, leaving 8 bases between them. This CDR3 is 13 amino acids long. The CDR3 DNA reads TGTGCCACCAGCAGAGATACGGCGAAGACCCAGTACTTC. Its translation: CATSRDTAKTQYF.

This chain links TRBV7-9 with TRBJ2-3, with D tentatively TRBD1 (5 bases). Germline assignment: CDR1 SEHNR and CDR2 FQNEAQ (reference sequence). The CDR3 has 14 amino acids. Trimming removed 4 bases from V and 10 bases from J, with 18 bases in between. CDR3 amino acids: CASSSETARYAQYF. DNA for the CDR3: TGTGCCAGCAGCTCCGAGACAGCTAGATACGCGCAGTATTTT.

This clonotype was detected a few times. J is TRBJ1-5 and V is TRBV2; no reliable D call. The CDR3 contains 15 residues. The V and J ends lost 6 bases and 3 bases respectively, with 15 bases between them. Germline CDR1 is SNHLY and CDR2 is FYNNEI. The CDR3 protein is CASRDISGVNQPQHF. The DNA for the CDR3 is TGTGCCAGCAGGGATATCTCAGGAGTCAATCAGCCCCAGCATTTT.

The V call is TRBV6-5, the J call TRBJ1-4; D unresolved. V lost 8 bases and J lost 7, with 14 bases in between. CDR1 is MNHEY and CDR2 is SVGAGI in the germline V gene. This CDR3 has 13 residues. CDR3 sequence reads: CASFSPRFEKLFF. CDR3 sequence (DNA): TGTGCCAGCTTCAGTCCTAGGTTTGAAAAACTGTTTTTT.